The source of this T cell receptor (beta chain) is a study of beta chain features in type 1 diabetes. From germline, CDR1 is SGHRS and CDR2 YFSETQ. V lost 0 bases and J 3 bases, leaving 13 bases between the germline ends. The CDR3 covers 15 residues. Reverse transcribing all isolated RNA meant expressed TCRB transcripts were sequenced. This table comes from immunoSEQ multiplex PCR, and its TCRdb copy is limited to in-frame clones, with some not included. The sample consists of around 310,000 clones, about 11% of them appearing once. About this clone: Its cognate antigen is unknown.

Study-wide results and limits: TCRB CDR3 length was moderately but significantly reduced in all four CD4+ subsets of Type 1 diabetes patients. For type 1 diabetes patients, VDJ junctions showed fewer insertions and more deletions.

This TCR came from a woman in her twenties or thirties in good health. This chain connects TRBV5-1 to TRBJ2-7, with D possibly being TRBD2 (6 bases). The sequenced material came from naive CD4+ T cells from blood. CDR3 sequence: CASSLVGGKNYEQYF. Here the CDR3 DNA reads TGCGCCAGCAGCTTGGTAGGCGGGAAGAACTACGAGCAGTACTTC.